The 32 T cell receptor beta chains below all came from one sample that was sequenced in a study of T cell changes during pregnancy in multiple sclerosis. Sequencing used immunoSEQ multiplex PCR; TCRdb keeps in-frame clones, though not all of them. The table records roughly 42,000 clones, 88% of them present only once. Sequenced material: CD4+ T cells from peripheral blood mononuclear cells, taken in the second trimester of pregnancy. The receptors stem from a female donor with multiple sclerosis, enrolled in a pregnancy study.

V gene TRBV2 combines with J gene TRBJ1-1, with unresolved D. Between the trimmed V and J ends, which lost 6 bases and 1 base, there was a span of 15 bases. The CDR3 runs 15 residues. Per germline, CDR1 SNHLY and CDR2 FYNNEI. In DNA, the CDR3 is TGTGCCAGCAGATCGGGATTAGTAGCGAACACTGAAGCTTTCTTT. Translating gives CASRSGLVANTEAFF.

The V and J genes are TRBV19 and TRBJ2-7; D call uncertain. Trimming cost V 3 bases and J 5 bases, with 11 bases left between them. Germline CDR1 is LNHDA and CDR2 is SQIVND (reference sequence). This CDR3 contains 13 residues. The CDR3 reads CASSIPPYNEQYF. CDR3 DNA sequence: TGTGCCAGTAGTATCCCTCCTTACAACGAGCAGTACTTC.

This chain links TRBV18 with TRBJ1-3; no clear D. Germline V gives CDR1 KGHSH, CDR2 LQKENI. V lost 5 bases and J lost 0, with 8 bases in between. The CDR3 contains 14 residues. DNA for the CDR3: TGTGCCAGCTCATCGGGTAGCTCTGGAAACACCATATATTTT. Translation: CASSSGSSGNTIYF.

This clone has just one count. This rearrangement joins TRBV28 to TRBJ2-7, with TRBD1 identical over 7 bases. Germline V gene sequence: CDR1 MDHEN, CDR2 SYDVKM. J was trimmed by 6 bases and V by 2 bases; bases with no gene match: 7. The CDR3 has 14 residues. CDR3 protein: CASSLKGALTEQYF. The CDR3 bases are TGTGCCAGCAGTTTAAAGGGGGCGCTTACCGAGCAGTACTTC.

The gene calls are TRBV11-3 and TRBJ2-5; TRBD2 might be the D (5 bases). The germline CDR1 and CDR2 sequences are SGHNT and YENEEA. V was trimmed by 5 bases and J by 6 bases, leaving 16 bases between them. The CDR3 is 14 residues long. This chain's CDR3 is CASSRGLAEKTQYF. The DNA for the CDR3 is TGTGCCAGCAGCAGAGGCCTAGCTGAGAAGACCCAGTACTTC.

J is TRBJ1-5 and V is TRBV18; D gene unclear. The CDR3 spans 14 residues. The germline V gene has CDR1 KGHSH and CDR2 LQKENI. V was trimmed by 3 bases and J by 0 bases, leaving 6 bases between them. The CDR3 nucleotides are TGTGCCAGCTCACCTGGCATTAGCAATCAGCCCCAGCATTTT. As protein: CASSPGISNQPQHF.

The J gene is TRBJ2-3, the V gene TRBV9; 7 bases align to TRBD2. V lost 7 bases to trimming and J lost 3 bases; unmatched junction nucleotides: 8. The germline V gene has CDR1 SGDLS and CDR2 YYNGEE. This CDR3 is built from 14 residues. The CDR3 DNA reads TGTGCCAGCGGACGGGGCGGGAGTACAGATACGCAGTATTTT. Translated: CASGRGGSTDTQYF.

The chain has TRBV4-3 and TRBJ2-2; TRBD2 matches at 10 bases. Germline V gene data show CDR1 as LGHNA and CDR2 as YSLEER. This CDR3 is built from 19 residues. The ends lost 2 bases at V and 2 bases at J; junction bases unmatched: 11. The CDR3 protein is CASSQRPGAGGPNTGELFF. In nucleotides, the CDR3 is TGCGCCAGCAGCCAAAGACCAGGAGCGGGAGGGCCTAACACCGGGGAGCTGTTTTTT.

DNA for the CDR3: TGTGCCAGCAGCTTAGGGGACAGGGTCCGGACGCAGTATTTT. This translates into CASSLGDRVRTQYF. The J gene is TRBJ2-3, the V gene TRBV13, with TRBD1 matching over 8 bases. Germline CDR1 reads PRHDT; CDR2 reads FYEKMQ (reference sequence). There are 14 residues in the CDR3. J gave up 9 bases and V 0 bases, and 5 bases lay outside the gene matches.

V and J are TRBV7-2 and TRBJ1-1, with TRBD1 identical over 8 bases. The CDR3 length is 14 residues. In germline, CDR1 is SGHTA, CDR2 FQGNSA. V lost 5 bases to trimming and J lost 6 bases; unmatched junction nucleotides: 8. The CDR3 DNA sequence: TGTGCCAGCAGCCCAGGGGGCAGGGGGGCTGAAGCTTTCTTT. This sequence encodes CASSPGGRGAEAFF.

J is TRBJ2-1 and V is TRBV5-4, with 14 bases lining up with TRBD2. The CDR3 has 15 amino acids. Germline CDR1 reads SGHNT; CDR2 reads YYREEE (reference sequence). Germline trimming cut 4 bases from V and 13 bases from J; bases unmatched to any gene: 10. CDR3 region: CASSQTSGRAGVQFF. CDR3 bases: TGTGCCAGCAGCCAGACTAGCGGGAGGGCCGGAGTCCAGTTCTTC.

This CDR3 is CASSISPGTSGPQETQYF. The DNA for the CDR3 is TGTGCCAGTAGTATTAGCCCGGGGACTAGCGGACCCCAAGAGACCCAGTACTTC. This chain links TRBV19 with TRBJ2-5; 11 bases are a match to TRBD2. The V and J ends lost 3 bases and 1 base, in that order; junction bases with no gene match: 10. The CDR3 is 18 residues long. The germline gives CDR1 LNHDA, CDR2 SQIVND (reference sequence).

The V gene is TRBV19, the J gene TRBJ1-1; D is possibly TRBD1 (6 bases). V lost 0 bases to trimming and J lost 6 bases, with 14 bases between them. This CDR3 spans 15 amino acids. From germline, CDR1 is LNHDA and CDR2 SQIVND (reference sequence). This CDR3 reads CASSIDGQKVSEAFF. The CDR3 DNA follows: TGTGCCAGTAGTATAGATGGACAGAAGGTCTCTGAAGCTTTCTTT.

The chain has TRBV5-1 and TRBJ2-5, with TRBD1 matching 9 bases. Germline CDR1 reads SGHRS; CDR2 reads YFSETQ. The CDR3 is made up of 14 amino acids. The ends lost 6 bases at V and 4 bases at J; junction bases unmatched: 7. In DNA form, the CDR3 reads TGCGCCAGCAAAACGGACAGGGGTGGAGAGACCCAGTACTTC. Translation: CASKTDRGGETQYF.

The chain has TRBV28 and TRBJ2-3, with TRBD2 identical over 7 bases. The CDR3 length is 14 residues. V dropped 10 bases and J dropped 0; count of bases not matched to a gene: 7. CDR1 and CDR2 from the germline V gene are MDHEN and SYDVKM. The CDR3 protein is CATEGSGSTDTQYF. CDR3 nucleotide sequence: TGTGCCACTGAGGGTAGCGGGAGCACAGATACGCAGTATTTT.

This clone was seen just once. The rearrangement links TRBV19 to TRBJ2-4, with TRBD1 as a possible D gene (6 bases). The V gene lost 4 bases and the J gene lost 0 bases, with 16 bases spanning the gap. The CDR3 consists of 17 residues. Germline CDR1 LNHDA, CDR2 SQIVND (reference sequence). The CDR3 sequence is CASSTETPGEAKNIQYF. The CDR3, as DNA: TGTGCCAGTAGTACCGAGACCCCAGGGGAAGCCAAAAACATTCAGTACTTC.

This chain joins TRBV6-6 and TRBJ1-4; 7 bases are a match to TRBD1. Germline V gene sequence: CDR1 MNHNY, CDR2 SVGAGI (reference sequence). V lost 6 bases to trimming and J lost 5 bases; unmatched junction nucleotides: 6. This CDR3 comprises 14 residues. The CDR3 DNA reads TGTGCCAGCAGCCAGGGGGGCGGGAATGAAAAACTGTTTTTT. Protein product: CASSQGGGNEKLFF.

The table lists this clone with a count of one. The chain joins TRBV7-2 to TRBJ2-2; D possibly corresponds to TRBD2 (5 bases). Germline V gives CDR1 SGHTA, CDR2 FQGNSA. The CDR3 length is 15 residues. Trimming stripped 4 bases from V and 4 bases from J, with 13 bases between. CDR3 coding DNA: TGTGCCAGCAGCTCTGACCCGGCGGGCACCGGGGAGCTGTTTTTT. It translates to CASSSDPAGTGELFF.

The chain couples TRBV6-5 to TRBJ2-1; D may be TRBD2 (5 bases). With 9 bases removed from V and 5 bases from J, the gap between germline ends came to 17 bases. Per germline, CDR1 MNHEY and CDR2 SVGAGI. The CDR3 is made up of 14 amino acids. CDR3 sequence reads: CASAGVLGDNEQFF. CDR3 sequence (DNA): TGTGCCAGTGCCGGGGTACTCGGCGACAATGAGCAGTTCTTC.

The gene calls are TRBV10-3 and TRBJ1-2; TRBD1 is a possible D gene (6 bases). Trimming took 4 bases from V and 3 from J, leaving 6 bases between them. CDR1 and CDR2 from the germline V gene are ENHRY and SYGVKD. The CDR3 covers 12 residues. The chain's CDR3 is CAISGTDYGYTF. The CDR3 coding sequence is TGTGCCATCAGTGGGACAGACTATGGCTACACCTTC.

The V call is TRBV2, the J call TRBJ1-1; 8 positions match TRBD1. The germline CDR1 and CDR2 sequences are SNHLY and FYNNEI. With V trimmed by 4 bases and J by 4 bases, 14 bases remained unmatched. The CDR3 has 17 amino acids. The CDR3 bases are TGTGCCAGCAGTGTTCCCCCCATTAGGACAGGGACCACTGAAGCTTTCTTT. It translates to CASSVPPIRTGTTEAFF.

The chain carries TRBV4-2 and TRBJ2-5, with 7 bases fitting TRBD2. The CDR3 extends over 16 amino acids. Germline V CDR1 and CDR2: LGHNA, YNFKEQ. The V and J ends lost 0 bases and 5 bases, in that order; junction bases with no gene match: 9. This CDR3 is CASSQDAGQGGETQYF. CDR3 DNA: TGTGCCAGCAGCCAAGATGCCGGGCAGGGAGGGGAGACCCAGTACTTC.

This sequence joins TRBV19 and TRBJ1-5; tentative D call: TRBD1 (6 bases). The V end was cut by 3 bases, the J end by 4 bases, with 13 bases between. This CDR3 has 15 amino acids. CDR1 is LNHDA, CDR2 SQIVND, per germline (reference sequence). In DNA, the CDR3 is TGTGCCAGTAGTATGGGTCAGGGGAGAAATCAGCCCCAGCATTTT. This sequence encodes CASSMGQGRNQPQHF.

The chain joins TRBV7-9 to TRBJ2-1, with a tentative D call TRBD2 (5 bases). Trimming cost V 1 base and J 7 bases, with 11 bases left between them. Germline V lookup: CDR1 SEHNR, CDR2 FQNEAQ (reference sequence). The CDR3 loop spans 14 amino acids. The CDR3 loop reads CASSLGLSPNEQFF. CDR3 in DNA: TGTGCCAGCAGCTTAGGACTAAGCCCGAATGAGCAGTTCTTC.

The rearrangement uses TRBV29-1 and TRBJ2-1; TRBD1 agrees at 7 bases. Per the germline V gene, CDR1 is SQVTM and CDR2 is ANQGSEA. The CDR3 sequence is 15 residues long. J lost 6 bases, V lost 3 bases, and 11 bases had no gene match. The CDR3 DNA is TGCAGCGTTGATGACAGGGTGGGGGTGCCCAATGAGCAGTTCTTC. It encodes CSVDDRVGVPNEQFF.

The table lists this clone with a count of one. The chain links TRBV28 to TRBJ1-1; weak D call: TRBD1 (5 bases). The CDR3 covers 14 residues. Germline-derived CDR1 and CDR2 are MDHEN and SYDVKM. V was cut by 7 bases and J by 2 bases, with 14 bases left in between. The DNA for the CDR3 is TGTGCCAGCATCCTCGGGGGGGGAAACACTGAAGCTTTCTTT. It codes for CASILGGGNTEAFF.

The chain employs TRBV28 and TRBJ2-7; D call uncertain. Trimming took 8 bases from V and 3 from J, leaving 17 bases between them. The CDR3 extends over 14 amino acids. Germline V gives CDR1 MDHEN, CDR2 SYDVKM. Here the CDR3 reads CASRPEEAYYEQYF. CDR3 in DNA: TGTGCCAGCCGACCGGAAGAGGCTTACTACGAGCAGTACTTC.

The chain carries TRBV6-5 and TRBJ2-2; the match to TRBD1 covers 8 bases. Per the germline V gene, CDR1 is MNHEY and CDR2 is SVGAGI. The J segment lost 5 bases and the V segment lost 7 bases, leaving 9 bases of the junction unmatched. The CDR3 contains 15 residues. The CDR3, as DNA: TGTGCCAGCACCGAACAGGGGGGTGGGACCGGGGAGCTGTTTTTT. The encoded protein is CASTEQGGGTGELFF.

The V and J genes are TRBV27 and TRBJ2-6; D gene ambiguous. V was trimmed by 3 bases and J by 1 base, leaving 4 bases between them. The CDR3 contains 14 residues. Germline lookup yields CDR1 MNHEY and CDR2 SMNVEV (reference sequence). The CDR3 sequence: CASSFLSGANVLTF. As DNA, the CDR3 is TGTGCCAGCAGTTTTTTATCTGGGGCCAACGTCCTGACTTTC.

The gene calls are TRBV18 and TRBJ1-1, with TRBD1 identical over 9 bases. The CDR3 is 15 residues long. Germline V lookup: CDR1 KGHSH, CDR2 LQKENI. Trimming took 3 bases from V and 0 from J; bases not matched to a gene: 2. The CDR3 sequence: CASSPTGGMNTEAFF. The CDR3 DNA reads TGTGCCAGCTCACCGACAGGGGGAATGAACACTGAAGCTTTCTTT.

This clone is a singleton in its sample. The gene calls are TRBV6-5 and TRBJ2-1, with 10 bases fitting TRBD1. V was pared by 5 bases and J by 7 bases, with 8 bases of the junction left unmatched. Germline V CDR1 and CDR2: MNHEY, SVGAGI. This CDR3 spans 15 amino acids. CDR3 residues: CASSGPRQGANEQFF. CDR3 sequence (DNA): TGTGCCAGCAGTGGACCGAGACAGGGGGCGAATGAGCAGTTCTTC.

The V call is TRBV7-2, the J call TRBJ2-7; possible D gene TRBD1, 5 bases. The germline V gene has CDR1 SGHTA and CDR2 FQGNSA. The V end was cut by 5 bases, the J end by 4 bases, with 12 bases between. This CDR3 region has 13 residues. The CDR3 DNA is TGTGCCAGCAGCGCCACAGGACCATACGAGCAGTACTTC. It yields the protein CASSATGPYEQYF.